This is a list of T cell receptor beta chains from one sample in a study of blood T cell repertoires in COVID-19. Method: immunoSEQ multiplex PCR; TCRdb's copy keeps in-frame clones and lacks some. The sample shows approximately 150,000 clones, roughly 79% of them seen only once. The sample was peripheral blood. Receptors were obtained from an older woman with acute or convalescent COVID-19. The CDR3 runs from the conserved cysteine through the conserved F or W. A D gene is named only where the DNA matches it firmly. Part of the rows lack a size; the others show once, few, many or a class for expanded clones.

V gene,CDR3 length,D gene,clone size,J gene,CDR3 DNA,CDR3 protein
TRBV28,15,TRBD1,few,TRBJ2-7,TGTGCCAGCAGTTCTCAAGGGACAGGGGTCTACGAGCAGTACTTC,CASSSQGTGVYEQYF
TRBV2,16,.,.,TRBJ2-1,TGTGCCAGCAGTGAGTGGATCGGGAGCGCCTACAATGAGCAGTTCTTC,CASSEWIGSAYNEQFF
TRBV19,15,TRBD1,.,TRBJ2-5,TGTGCCAGTAGCCCCGGACAGGGGGCTAGGGAGACCCAGTACTTC,CASSPGQGARETQYF
TRBV19,14,TRBD2,.,TRBJ2-4,TGTGCCACCAGCGAAGCACGGGGGGAAAACATTCAGTACTTC,CATSEARGENIQYF
TRBV11-2,12,.,once,TRBJ2-7,TGTGCCAGCAGCCCCCTAATACCCGAGCAGTACTTC,CASSPLIPEQYF
TRBV27,18,TRBD1,.,TRBJ2-5,TGTGCCAGCAGTTCCCGGGACAGGGCTGATAGTAGTGGAGAGACCCAGTACTTC,CASSSRDRADSSGETQYF
TRBV15,15,TRBD2,.,TRBJ2-7,TGTGCCACCAGCAGAGAGGGGGGGAGGGCCTACGAGCAGTACTTC,CATSREGGRAYEQYF
TRBV15,14,.,once,TRBJ2-7,TGTGCCACCAGCAGAGACGGGACTGACTACGAGCAGTACTTC,CATSRDGTDYEQYF
TRBV2,13,.,once,TRBJ1-5,TGTGCCAGCGGTGACGGGGGGAATCAGCCCCAGCATTTT,CASGDGGNQPQHF
TRBV28,17,TRBD2,few,TRBJ2-5,TGTGCCAGCCATATGACTAGCGGGTCATTGATACAAGAGACCCAGTACTTC,CASHMTSGSLIQETQYF
TRBV7-9,12,.,few,TRBJ1-1,TGTGCCAGCAGCTCCCGGGGAGCTGAAGCTTTCTTT,CASSSRGAEAFF
TRBV5-1,16,TRBD1,.,TRBJ2-7,TGCGCCAGCAGCTTGGGGACAGGGGATATGAAGAACGAGCAGTACTTC,CASSLGTGDMKNEQYF
TRBV18,15,.,.,TRBJ2-5,TGTGCCAGCTCACCCCCCGCGGGACGGTCAGAGACCCAGTACTTC,CASSPPAGRSETQYF
TRBV6-2/TRBV6-3,17,TRBD2,once,TRBJ2-4,TGTGCCAGCAGTTTCGGGACTAGAGGCCTTGGCAAAAACATTCAGTACTTC,CASSFGTRGLGKNIQYF
TRBV4-1,13,.,.,TRBJ2-1,TGCGCCAGCCGTCATACCTACGACAATGAGCAGTTCTTC,CASRHTYDNEQFF
TRBV29-1,13,TRBD2,.,TRBJ2-3,TGCAGCGAAAGGACTAGCATGGCAGATACGCAGTATTTT,CSERTSMADTQYF
TRBV7-9,15,TRBD1,.,TRBJ2-5,TGTGCCAGCAGCAGCCGGGACAGGGGGCCGGAGACCCAGTACTTC,CASSSRDRGPETQYF
TRBV20-1,10,.,once,TRBJ2-7,TGCAGGCCCAGCGGCTACGAGCAGTACTTC,CRPSGYEQYF
TRBV27,14,.,.,TRBJ1-1,TGTGCCAGCAGTAAGCCCGGTCCGAACACTGAAGCTTTCTTT,CASSKPGPNTEAFF
TRBV25-1,15,TRBD1,.,TRBJ1-4,TGTGCCAGCAGTGAATCCGGCAGGGGGCCGGAAAAACTGTTTTTT,CASSESGRGPEKLFF
TRBV4-2,17,TRBD2,.,TRBJ2-2,TGTGCCAGCAGCCCGCGACTAGCGGGAGGGCCAAGCGGGGAGCTGTTTTTT,CASSPRLAGGPSGELFF
TRBV6-1,16,.,.,TRBJ1-3,TGTGCCAGCAGTGAGGACAGAGGAAACTCTGGAAACACCATATATTTT,CASSEDRGNSGNTIYF
TRBV4-1,17,TRBD2,once,TRBJ2-5,TGCGCCAGCAGCCAAGATCGGACTAGCGGGAGCGGAGAGACCCAGTACTTC,CASSQDRTSGSGETQYF
TRBV19,13,.,once,TRBJ1-1,TGTGCCAGTAGTATTTCGCGACAGGCCGGTGCTTTCTTT,CASSISRQAGAFF
TRBV6-5,13,.,.,TRBJ2-2,TGTGCCAGGGGGGGAAGTCGGACCGGGGAGCTGTTTTTT,CARGGSRTGELFF
TRBV28,14,.,.,TRBJ1-4,TGTGCCAGCAGTCGTGACCAGGCTAATGAAAAACTGTTTTTT,CASSRDQANEKLFF
TRBV6-5,15,TRBD1,.,TRBJ2-7,TGTGCCAGCAGGCCCCGGACAGGGGGATCCTACGAGCAGTACTTC,CASRPRTGGSYEQYF